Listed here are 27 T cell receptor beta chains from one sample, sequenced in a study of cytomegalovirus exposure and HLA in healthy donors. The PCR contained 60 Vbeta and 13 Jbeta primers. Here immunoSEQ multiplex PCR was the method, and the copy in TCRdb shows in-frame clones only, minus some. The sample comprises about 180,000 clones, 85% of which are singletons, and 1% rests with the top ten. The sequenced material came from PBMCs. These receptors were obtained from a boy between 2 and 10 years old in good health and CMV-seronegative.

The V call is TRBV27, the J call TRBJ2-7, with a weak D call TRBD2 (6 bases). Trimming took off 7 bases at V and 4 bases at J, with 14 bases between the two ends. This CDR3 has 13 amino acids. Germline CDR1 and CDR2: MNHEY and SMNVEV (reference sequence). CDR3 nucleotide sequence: TGTGCCAGCAAGGTGGCGGGAAGGTACGAGCAGTACTTC. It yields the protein CASKVAGRYEQYF.

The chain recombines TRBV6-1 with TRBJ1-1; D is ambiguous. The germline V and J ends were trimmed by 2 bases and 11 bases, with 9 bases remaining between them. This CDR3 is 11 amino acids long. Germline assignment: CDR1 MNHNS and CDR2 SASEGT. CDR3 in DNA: TGTGCCAGCAGTGAAAATCGGGTTGCTTTCTTT. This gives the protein CASSENRVAFF.

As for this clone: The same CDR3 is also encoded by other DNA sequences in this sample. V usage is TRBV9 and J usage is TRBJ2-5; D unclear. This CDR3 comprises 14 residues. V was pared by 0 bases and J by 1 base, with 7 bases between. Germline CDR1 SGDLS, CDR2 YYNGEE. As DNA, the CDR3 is TGTGCCAGCAGCGTAGGAGCCGGCCAAGAGACCCAGTACTTC. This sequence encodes CASSVGAGQETQYF. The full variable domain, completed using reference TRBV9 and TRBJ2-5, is DSGVTQTPKHLITATGQRVTLRCSPRSGDLSVYWYQQSLDQGLQFLIQYYNGEERAKGNILERFSAQQFPDLHSELNLSSLELGDSALYFCASSVGAGQETQYFGPGTRLLVL.

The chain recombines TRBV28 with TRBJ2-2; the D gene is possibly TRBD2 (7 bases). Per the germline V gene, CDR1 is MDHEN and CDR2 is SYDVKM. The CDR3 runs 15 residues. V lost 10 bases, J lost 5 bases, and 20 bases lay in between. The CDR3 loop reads CAIKKGGAETGELFF. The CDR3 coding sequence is TGTGCCATTAAAAAAGGGGGGGCGGAAACCGGGGAGCTGTTTTTT.

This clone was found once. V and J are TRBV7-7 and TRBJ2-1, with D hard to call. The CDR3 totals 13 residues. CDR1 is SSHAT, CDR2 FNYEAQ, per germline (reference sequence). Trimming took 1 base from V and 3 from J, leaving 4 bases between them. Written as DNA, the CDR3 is TGTGCCAGCAGCTTAGACAACTACAATGAGCAGTTCTTC. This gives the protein CASSLDNYNEQFF.

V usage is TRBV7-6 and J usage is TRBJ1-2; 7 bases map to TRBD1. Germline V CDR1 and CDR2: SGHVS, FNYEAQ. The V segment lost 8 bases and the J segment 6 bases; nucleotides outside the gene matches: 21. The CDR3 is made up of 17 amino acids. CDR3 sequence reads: CASSGTRAPRQGDGYTF. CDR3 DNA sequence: TGTGCCAGCTCTGGCACGAGGGCGCCCCGTCAGGGGGATGGCTACACCTTC.

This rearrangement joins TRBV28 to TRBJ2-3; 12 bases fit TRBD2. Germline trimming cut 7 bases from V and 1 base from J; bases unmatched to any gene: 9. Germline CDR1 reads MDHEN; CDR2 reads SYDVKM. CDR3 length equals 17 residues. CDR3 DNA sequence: TGTGCCAGCATTACGACTAGCGGGAGTCTCGGCACAGATACGCAGTATTTT. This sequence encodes CASITTSGSLGTDTQYF.

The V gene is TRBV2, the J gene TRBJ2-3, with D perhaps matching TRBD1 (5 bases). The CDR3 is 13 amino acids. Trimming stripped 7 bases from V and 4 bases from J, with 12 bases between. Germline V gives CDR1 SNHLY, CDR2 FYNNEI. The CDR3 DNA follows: TGTGCCAGCAACTACGACAGTGCAGATACGCAGTATTTT. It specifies CASNYDSADTQYF.

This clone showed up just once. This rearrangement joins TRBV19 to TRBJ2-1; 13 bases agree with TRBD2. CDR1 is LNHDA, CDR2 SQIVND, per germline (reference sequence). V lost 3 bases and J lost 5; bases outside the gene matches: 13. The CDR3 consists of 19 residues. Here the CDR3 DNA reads TGTGCCAGTAGTATGAGGCAACTAGCGGGGGGGCCCTTGAACAATGAGCAGTTCTTC. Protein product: CASSMRQLAGGPLNNEQFF.

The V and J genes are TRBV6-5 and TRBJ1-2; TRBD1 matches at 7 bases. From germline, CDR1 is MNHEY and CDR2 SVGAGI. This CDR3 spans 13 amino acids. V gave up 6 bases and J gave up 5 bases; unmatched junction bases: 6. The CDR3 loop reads CASRTFRGYGYTF. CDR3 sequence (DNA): TGTGCCAGCAGGACTTTCAGGGGGTATGGCTACACCTTC.

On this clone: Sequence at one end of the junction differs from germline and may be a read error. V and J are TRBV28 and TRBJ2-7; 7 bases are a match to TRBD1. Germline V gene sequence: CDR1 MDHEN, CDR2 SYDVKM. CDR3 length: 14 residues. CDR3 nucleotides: TGTGTCAGCAGCATACCGGGACAGACCTACGAGCAGTACTTC. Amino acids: CVSSIPGQTYEQYF.

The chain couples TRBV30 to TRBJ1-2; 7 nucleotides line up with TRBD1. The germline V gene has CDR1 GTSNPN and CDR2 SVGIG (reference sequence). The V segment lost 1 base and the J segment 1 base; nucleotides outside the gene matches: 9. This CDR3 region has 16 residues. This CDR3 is CAWSGTDRAYNYGYTF. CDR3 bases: TGTGCCTGGAGTGGGACCGACAGGGCATATAACTATGGCTACACCTTC. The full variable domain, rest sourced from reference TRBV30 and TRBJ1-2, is SQTIHQWPATLVQPVGSPLSLECTVEGTSNPNLYWYRQAAGRGLQLLFYSVGIGQISSEVPQNLSASRPQDRQFILSSKKLLLSDSGFYLCAWSGTDRAYNYGYTFGSGTRLTVV.

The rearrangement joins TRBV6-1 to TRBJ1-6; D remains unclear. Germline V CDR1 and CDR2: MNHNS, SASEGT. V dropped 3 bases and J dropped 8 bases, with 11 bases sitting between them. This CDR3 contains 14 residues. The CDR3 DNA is TGTGCCAGCAGTGATTCCGGAGTATATTCACCCCTCCACTTT. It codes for CASSDSGVYSPLHF.

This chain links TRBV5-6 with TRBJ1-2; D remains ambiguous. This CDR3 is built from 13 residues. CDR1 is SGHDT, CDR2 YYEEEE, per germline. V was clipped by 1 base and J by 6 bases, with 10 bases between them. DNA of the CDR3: TGTGCCAGCAGCTTGTTCACAGAAAATGGCTACACCTTC. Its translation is CASSLFTENGYTF.

Written as DNA, the CDR3 is TGCAGCGTTGCGGGACAGGACTTTCCCTTCACCTACGAGCAGTACTTC. It encodes CSVAGQDFPFTYEQYF. The V gene is TRBV29-1, the J gene TRBJ2-7; 8 positions agree with TRBD1. The J segment lost 2 bases and the V segment lost 4 bases, leaving 13 bases of the junction unmatched. CDR1 is SQVTM and CDR2 is ANQGSEA in the germline V gene. CDR3 length: 16 amino acids.

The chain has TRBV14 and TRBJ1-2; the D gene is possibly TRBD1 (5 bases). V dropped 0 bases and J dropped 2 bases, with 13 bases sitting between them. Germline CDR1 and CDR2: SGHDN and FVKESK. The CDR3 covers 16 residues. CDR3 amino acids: CASSQDGQGGNYGYTF. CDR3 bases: TGTGCCAGCAGCCAAGACGGCCAGGGTGGGAACTATGGCTACACCTTC. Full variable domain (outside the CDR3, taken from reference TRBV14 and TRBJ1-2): EAGVTQFPSHSVIEKGQTVTLRCDPISGHDNLYWYRRVMGKEIKFLLHFVKESKQDESGMPNNRFLAERTGGTYSTLKVQPAELEDSGVYFCASSQDGQGGNYGYTFGSGTRLTVV.

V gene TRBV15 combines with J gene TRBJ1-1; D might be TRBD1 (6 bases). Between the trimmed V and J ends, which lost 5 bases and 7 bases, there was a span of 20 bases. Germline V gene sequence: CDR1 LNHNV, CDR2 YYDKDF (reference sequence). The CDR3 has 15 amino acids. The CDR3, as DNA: TGTGCCACCAGCGGGCGGAGGATGGGGGCCGGTGAAGCTTTCTTT. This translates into CATSGRRMGAGEAFF.

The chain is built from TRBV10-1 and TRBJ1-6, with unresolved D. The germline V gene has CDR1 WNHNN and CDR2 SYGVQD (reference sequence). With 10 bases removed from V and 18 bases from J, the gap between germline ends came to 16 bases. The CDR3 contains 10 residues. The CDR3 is CATVHGRPHF. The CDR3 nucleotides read TGCGCCACCGTACATGGGAGGCCCCACTTT.

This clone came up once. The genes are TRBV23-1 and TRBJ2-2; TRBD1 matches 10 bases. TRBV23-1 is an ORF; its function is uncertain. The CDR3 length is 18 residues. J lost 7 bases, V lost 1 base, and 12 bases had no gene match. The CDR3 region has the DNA TGCGCCAGCAGTCAATTTGACAGGGGGCCCCCCCATGACGGGGAGCTGTTTTTT. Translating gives CASSQFDRGPPHDGELFF.

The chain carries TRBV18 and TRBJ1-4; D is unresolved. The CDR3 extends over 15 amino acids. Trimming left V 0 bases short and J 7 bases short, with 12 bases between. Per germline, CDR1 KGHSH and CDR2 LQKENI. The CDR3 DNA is TGTGCCAGCTCACCACCGGACGGGATGGGTGAAAAACTGTTTTTT. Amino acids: CASSPPDGMGEKLFF.

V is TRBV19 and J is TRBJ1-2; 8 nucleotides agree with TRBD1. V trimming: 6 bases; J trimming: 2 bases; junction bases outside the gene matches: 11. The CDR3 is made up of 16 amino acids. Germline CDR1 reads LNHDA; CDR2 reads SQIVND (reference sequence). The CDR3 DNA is TGTGCCAGTAGGATGACAGGGGCCGCCGGCAACTATGGCTACACCTTC. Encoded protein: CASRMTGAAGNYGYTF.

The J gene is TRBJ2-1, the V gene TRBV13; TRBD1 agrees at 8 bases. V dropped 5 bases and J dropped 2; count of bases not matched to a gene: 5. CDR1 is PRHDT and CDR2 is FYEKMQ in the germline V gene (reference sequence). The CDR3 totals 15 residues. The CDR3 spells CASSAPGQAYNEQFF. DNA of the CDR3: TGTGCCAGCAGCGCCCCGGGACAGGCCTACAATGAGCAGTTCTTC.

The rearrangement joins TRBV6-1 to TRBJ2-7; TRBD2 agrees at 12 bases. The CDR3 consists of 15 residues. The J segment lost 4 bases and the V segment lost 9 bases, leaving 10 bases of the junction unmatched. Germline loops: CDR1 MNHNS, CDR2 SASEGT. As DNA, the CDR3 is TGTGCCAGTGTCGAACTAGCGGGAGGAGGATACGAGCAGTACTTC. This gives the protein CASVELAGGGYEQYF.

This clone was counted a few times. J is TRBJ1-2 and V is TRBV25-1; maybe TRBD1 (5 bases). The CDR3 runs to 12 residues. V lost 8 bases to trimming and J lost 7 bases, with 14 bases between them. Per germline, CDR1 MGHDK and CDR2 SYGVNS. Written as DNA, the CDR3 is TGTGCCAGCGGGGCGGCGGGGGGTGGCTACACCTTC. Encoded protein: CASGAAGGGYTF.

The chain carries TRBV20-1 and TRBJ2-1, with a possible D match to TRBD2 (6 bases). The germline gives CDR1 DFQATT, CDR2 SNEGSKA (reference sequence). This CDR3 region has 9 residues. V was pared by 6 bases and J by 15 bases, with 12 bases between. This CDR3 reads CSATGARFF. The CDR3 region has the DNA TGCAGTGCCACGGGAGCGAGGTTCTTC.

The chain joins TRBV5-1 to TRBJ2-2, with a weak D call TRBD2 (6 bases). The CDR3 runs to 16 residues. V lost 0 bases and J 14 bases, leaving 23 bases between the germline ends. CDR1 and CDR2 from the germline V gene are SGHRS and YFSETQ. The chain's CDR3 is CASSLGAVENTGGLFF. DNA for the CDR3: TGCGCCAGCAGCTTGGGGGCAGTAGAAAACACCGGGGGACTGTTTTTT.

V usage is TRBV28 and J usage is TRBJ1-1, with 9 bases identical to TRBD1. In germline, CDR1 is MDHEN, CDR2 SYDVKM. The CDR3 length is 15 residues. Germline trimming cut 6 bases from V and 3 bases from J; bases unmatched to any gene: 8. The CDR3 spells CASRPQGTGYTEAFF. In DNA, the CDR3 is TGTGCCAGCAGACCTCAAGGGACAGGGTACACTGAAGCTTTCTTT.